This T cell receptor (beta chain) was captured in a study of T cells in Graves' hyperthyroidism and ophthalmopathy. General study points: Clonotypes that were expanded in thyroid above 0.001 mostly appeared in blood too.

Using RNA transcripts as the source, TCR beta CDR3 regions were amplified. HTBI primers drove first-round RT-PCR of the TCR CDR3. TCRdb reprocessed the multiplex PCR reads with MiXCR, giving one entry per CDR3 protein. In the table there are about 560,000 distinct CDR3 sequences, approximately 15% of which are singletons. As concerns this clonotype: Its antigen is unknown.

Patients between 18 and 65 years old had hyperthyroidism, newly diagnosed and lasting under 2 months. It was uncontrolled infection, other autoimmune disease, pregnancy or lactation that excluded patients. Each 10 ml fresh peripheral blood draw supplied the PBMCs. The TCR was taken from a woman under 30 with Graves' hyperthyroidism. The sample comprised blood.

The CDR3 loop reads CASTPTRLGTEAFF. The CDR3 DNA reads TGTGCCAGCACTCCGACCCGCCTTGGCACTGAAGCTTTCTTT. The chain combines TRBV6-2 or TRBV6-3 with TRBJ1-1; the D is unclear. V lost 7 bases to trimming and J lost 4 bases, with 16 bases between them. This CDR3 has 14 amino acids. The V gene's germline CDR1 is MNHEY and CDR2 SVGEGT.